Presented here are 18 T cell receptor beta chains from one specimen sequenced in a study of T cell repertoires in cytomegalovirus infection. TCRdb reanalysed the reads using MiXCR and keeps one entry per CDR3 protein. The sample records approximately 150,000 distinct CDR3 sequences, about a sixth being singletons. The sample taken for sequencing was CD8+ T cells from PBMCs. Receptors were obtained from a human donor in good health (CMV status not recorded). Some clones in this sample may be carry-over from other donors' samples.

J is TRBJ2-1 and V is TRBV12-3 or TRBV12-4, with 7 bases that match TRBD1. This CDR3 is built from 13 residues. Trimming cost V 5 bases and J 8 bases; bases outside gene matches: 6. The CDR3 nucleotides are TGTGCCAGCAGTCCCCAGGGGGTAGATGAGCAGTTCTTC. It is translated as CASSPQGVDEQFF.

The table lists this clonotype with a few counts. The chain recombines TRBV7-8 with TRBJ2-7; possible D gene TRBD2, 5 bases. Germline V gives CDR1 SGHVS, CDR2 FQNEAQ. This CDR3 is built from 15 residues. Trimming left V 7 bases short and J 0 bases short, with 16 bases between. CDR3 region: CASTHPLAASYEQYF. CDR3 DNA: TGTGCCAGCACCCACCCGCTAGCAGCCTCCTACGAGCAGTACTTC. The variable domain in full, with the rest retrieved from reference TRBV7-8 and TRBJ2-7, is GAGVSQSPRYKVAKRGQDVALRCDPISGHVSLFWYQQALGQGPEFLTYFQNEAQLDKSGLPSDRFFAERPEGSVSTLKIQRTQQEDSAVYLCASTHPLAASYEQYFGPGTRLTVT.

This clonotype has only a few counts. The chain carries TRBV11-1 and TRBJ1-2; D is perhaps TRBD1 (5 bases). Trimming took off 4 bases at V and 4 bases at J, with 10 bases between the two ends. CDR1 is SGHAT, CDR2 FQDESV, per germline (reference sequence). This CDR3 region has 13 residues. In nucleotides, the CDR3 is TGTGCCAGCAGCTCAGGGATCAGCTATGGCTACACCTTC. Protein sequence: CASSSGISYGYTF.

This clonotype turned up a few times. The rearrangement joins TRBV7-9 to TRBJ2-1; TRBD2 agrees at 16 bases. J lost 8 bases, V lost 4 bases, and 8 bases had no gene match. CDR3 length equals 17 residues. Germline loops: CDR1 SEHNR, CDR2 FQNEAQ (reference sequence). CDR3 bases: TGTGCCAGCAGCTCTGGGACTAGCGGGAGGGCGTTGGATGAGCAGTTCTTC. Translation: CASSSGTSGRALDEQFF.

This chain joins TRBV7-2 and TRBJ2-1; 8 positions agree with TRBD2. The CDR3 has 15 amino acids. Per germline, CDR1 SGHTA and CDR2 FQGNSA. The V gene end was trimmed by 2 bases and the J gene end by 8 bases; junction bases not matched to a gene: 8. The CDR3 DNA follows: TGTGCCAGCAGCTTAACGGGAGGGCTACTCGATGAGCAGTTCTTC. It is translated as CASSLTGGLLDEQFF.

This clonotype appeared a few times. The J gene is TRBJ2-6, the V gene TRBV20-1, with D perhaps TRBD1 (5 bases). The CDR3 has 15 amino acids. CDR1 is DFQATT, CDR2 SNEGSKA, per germline (reference sequence). V was trimmed by 3 bases and J by 1 base, leaving 10 bases between them. The CDR3 here is CSARVDISGANVLTF. The CDR3 nucleotides read TGCAGTGCTAGGGTGGACATTTCTGGGGCCAACGTCCTGACTTTC.

The chain uses TRBV12-3 or TRBV12-4 and TRBJ2-3, with 10 bases matching TRBD1. The CDR3 covers 14 residues. V lost 5 bases and J lost 5; bases outside the gene matches: 4. The CDR3 region is CASSRQGAGDTQYF. CDR3 DNA sequence: TGTGCCAGCAGTAGACAGGGGGCTGGAGATACGCAGTATTTT.

The V gene is TRBV6-5, the J gene TRBJ1-1; 7 nucleotides line up with TRBD1. The germline CDR1 and CDR2 sequences are MNHEY and SVGAGI. The CDR3 has 14 residues. The V gene end was trimmed by 4 bases and the J gene end by 3 bases; junction bases not matched to a gene: 5. CDR3 DNA sequence: TGTGCCAGCAGTTGGGGGCAGGGGGACACTGAAGCTTTCTTT. This codes for CASSWGQGDTEAFF.

The rearrangement joins TRBV6-5 to TRBJ2-3; 10 bases fit TRBD1. Per the germline V gene, CDR1 is MNHEY and CDR2 is SVGAGI. The V segment lost 10 bases and the J segment 4 bases; nucleotides outside the gene matches: 5. The CDR3 extends over 13 amino acids. The CDR3 coding sequence is TGTGCCACCCGGGGGACAGGGGCAGATACGCAGTATTTT. Amino acids: CATRGTGADTQYF.

This clonotype was found a few times. The chain has TRBV28 and TRBJ1-1; tentatively, D is TRBD1 (5 bases). The length of the CDR3 is 15 residues. Between the trimmed V and J ends, which lost 4 bases and 0 bases, there was a span of 12 bases. CDR1 and CDR2 from the germline V gene are MDHEN and SYDVKM. In DNA form, the CDR3 reads TGTGCCAGCAGTTCGATTGGGACGTTGAACACTGAAGCTTTCTTT. As protein: CASSSIGTLNTEAFF.

This clonotype has at least ten counts. J is TRBJ2-1 and V is TRBV7-2; the D call may be TRBD1 or TRBD2 (5 bases each). CDR1 SGHTA and CDR2 FQGNSA come from the germline V gene. The CDR3 runs to 13 residues. Trimming shortened V by 4 bases and J by 7 bases, and 11 bases separated the two germline ends. CDR3 amino acids: CASSWGPENEQFF. The CDR3 DNA reads TGTGCCAGCAGCTGGGGACCAGAGAATGAGCAGTTCTTC.

This clonotype has just a few counts. The CDR3 spells CASSIWDSVGETQYF. CDR3 DNA: TGTGCCAGCAGCATCTGGGACTCGGTTGGGGAGACCCAGTACTTC. J is TRBJ2-5 and V is TRBV7-2; D might be TRBD2 (6 bases). The length of the CDR3 is 15 residues. The V gene lost 5 bases and the J gene lost 5 bases, with 18 bases spanning the gap. Germline loops: CDR1 SGHTA, CDR2 FQGNSA.

The chain employs TRBV2 and TRBJ2-7; D may be TRBD1 (6 bases). The germline V and J ends were trimmed by 2 bases and 7 bases, with 18 bases remaining between them. From germline, CDR1 is SNHLY and CDR2 FYNNEI. There are 15 residues in the CDR3. CDR3 in DNA: TGTGCCAGCAGTGAAAGGGGGACGGGGCCCGGTGAGCAGTACTTC. Residues: CASSERGTGPGEQYF.

In its sample, this clonotype was seen a few times. The rearrangement links TRBV28 to TRBJ1-5; a weak D match, TRBD1 (6 bases). CDR1 is MDHEN and CDR2 is SYDVKM in the germline V gene. The V end was cut by 5 bases, the J end by 0 bases, with 11 bases between. The CDR3 spans 15 residues. Here the CDR3 DNA reads TGTGCCAGCAGTCCATGGGACACTAGCAATCAGCCCCAGCATTTT. Translated: CASSPWDTSNQPQHF.

The chain is built from TRBV6-2 or TRBV6-3 and TRBJ2-1; D gene unclear. The CDR3 has 14 residues. Looked up from germline, CDR1 is MNHEY and CDR2 is SVGEGT. With 6 bases removed from V and 6 bases from J, the gap between germline ends came to 15 bases. The CDR3 nucleotides read TGTGCCAGCAGATCCGGGCCCCGGCCCAATGAGCAGTTCTTC. Amino acids: CASRSGPRPNEQFF.

This clonotype was counted a few times. The gene calls are TRBV12-3 or TRBV12-4 and TRBJ2-2; no clear D gene. The CDR3 sequence is 14 residues long. The V gene lost 5 bases and the J gene lost 6 bases, with 13 bases spanning the gap. This CDR3 reads CASSPTSVSGELFF. The CDR3 nucleotides read TGTGCCAGCAGTCCCACCTCGGTCTCCGGGGAGCTGTTTTTT.

This clonotype was detected ten times or more. The CDR3 spells CASSLGTNTEAFF. CDR3 nucleotide sequence: TGTGCCAGCAGCTTGGGCACGAACACTGAAGCTTTCTTT. The V and J genes are TRBV7-9 and TRBJ1-1; D unclear. The CDR3 runs to 13 residues. V shed 3 bases and J shed 1 base, with 6 bases lying between them. The germline gives CDR1 SEHNR, CDR2 FQNEAQ (reference sequence).

This clonotype was recorded a few times. The chain has TRBV19 and TRBJ1-5, with D possibly TRBD1 on 5 matching bases. The V gene lost 2 bases and the J gene lost 4 bases, with 15 bases spanning the gap. The germline V gene has CDR1 LNHDA and CDR2 SQIVND (reference sequence). This CDR3 is built from 16 residues. The CDR3 sequence is CASSIPRGTRNQPQHF. The CDR3 DNA sequence: TGTGCCAGTAGTATACCACGGGGGACGAGGAATCAGCCCCAGCATTTT.